These 20 T cell receptor beta chains were all obtained from the same sample, sequenced in a study of cytomegalovirus exposure and HLA in healthy donors. The PCR was carried out with 60 Vbeta primers and 13 Jbeta primers. TCRdb's table, derived via immunoSEQ multiplex PCR, lists solely in-frame clones and lacks some. Among 190,000 or so clones listed, approximately 79% were seen once. The specimen sequenced was PBMCs. The receptors here all came from a girl aged 5 to 17 in good health and CMV-seropositive.

V gene TRBV7-8 combines with J gene TRBJ1-3; 9 bases line up with TRBD1. The CDR3 contains 14 residues. Germline V CDR1 and CDR2: SGHVS, FQNEAQ. Unmatched junction bases numbered 3, after V lost 7 bases and J lost 2 bases. CDR3 DNA: TGTGCCAGCACAGACAGGGGGGCTGGAAACACCATATATTTT. Amino acids: CASTDRGAGNTIYF.

J is TRBJ1-1 and V is TRBV5-8; no firm D call. Per germline, CDR1 SGHTS and CDR2 YDEGEE. The CDR3 loop spans 15 amino acids. V lost 2 bases to trimming and J lost 1 base, with 12 bases between them. CDR3: CASSFGNSRNTEAFF. In DNA form, the CDR3 reads TGTGCCAGCAGCTTTGGTAACTCAAGGAACACTGAAGCTTTCTTT.

This chain uses TRBV4-1 with TRBJ1-2; D gene uncertain. This CDR3 spans 15 amino acids. Germline V gene data show CDR1 as MGHRA and CDR2 as YSYEKL. Trimming left V 3 bases short and J 0 bases short, with 11 bases between. The CDR3 here is CASSHDKEANYGYTF. The CDR3, as DNA: TGCGCCAGCAGCCACGATAAGGAGGCTAACTATGGCTACACCTTC.

The chain uses TRBV30 and TRBJ1-2; possible D gene TRBD1, 6 bases. Germline loops: CDR1 GTSNPN, CDR2 SVGIG (reference sequence). Trimming shortened V by 2 bases and J by 5 bases, and 6 bases separated the two germline ends. CDR3 size: 11 residues. DNA of the CDR3: TGTGCCTGGAGTCAGGGGTATGGCTACACCTTC. It yields the protein CAWSQGYGYTF.

The chain has TRBV7-2 and TRBJ2-1; 8 nucleotides match TRBD2. Germline values: CDR1 SGHTA, CDR2 FQGNSA. The length of the CDR3 is 15 residues. V was pared by 5 bases and J by 2 bases, with 5 bases of the junction left unmatched. CDR3 region: CASSPREGAYNEQFF. DNA for the CDR3: TGTGCCAGCAGCCCCCGGGAGGGGGCCTACAATGAGCAGTTCTTC.

This rearrangement joins TRBV29-1 to TRBJ2-3; perhaps TRBD1 as D (5 bases). CDR1 and CDR2 (germline): SQVTM, ANQGSEA. The CDR3 is made up of 15 amino acids. V lost 2 bases and J 1 base, leaving 13 bases between the germline ends. In nucleotides, the CDR3 is TGCAGCGTTGAAAGGGTTGTAGGGGGCACAGATACGCAGTATTTT. Translating gives CSVERVVGGTDTQYF.

The table lists this clone with a few counts. The chain links TRBV5-1 to TRBJ1-4; 8 bases fit TRBD1. After removal of 4 bases from V and 8 bases from J, the junction contained 7 bases not matched to a gene. CDR3 length equals 14 residues. The germline CDR1 and CDR2 sequences are SGHRS and YFSETQ. Written as DNA, the CDR3 is TGCGCCAGCAGCGCCCAGGGGGCTGGCGAAAAACTGTTTTTT. It encodes CASSAQGAGEKLFF.

The chain carries TRBV19 and TRBJ2-7, with D tentatively TRBD2 (6 bases). The germline V gene has CDR1 LNHDA and CDR2 SQIVND (reference sequence). CDR3 length: 13 residues. Trimming cost V 3 bases and J 5 bases, with 11 bases left between them. The CDR3 DNA reads as TGTGCCAGTAGTATGGGGGGTGGGAACGAGCAGTACTTC. It translates to CASSMGGGNEQYF.

V gene TRBV5-1 combines with J gene TRBJ2-1; 8 bases are a match to TRBD2. Per germline, CDR1 SGHRS and CDR2 YFSETQ. The CDR3 covers 14 residues. J gave up 1 base and V 6 bases, and 3 bases lay outside the gene matches. CDR3 loop: CASKSGGSYNEQFF. CDR3 sequence (DNA): TGCGCCAGCAAGAGCGGGGGATCCTACAATGAGCAGTTCTTC.

The rearrangement joins TRBV5-1 to TRBJ2-1; D uncertain. Per germline, CDR1 SGHRS and CDR2 YFSETQ. CDR3 size: 15 residues. Trimming took off 1 base at V and 2 bases at J, with 10 bases between the two ends. This chain's CDR3 is CASSLFTGAYNEQFF. The CDR3 region has the DNA TGCGCCAGCAGCTTGTTTACGGGTGCCTACAATGAGCAGTTCTTC.

The J gene is TRBJ2-7, the V gene TRBV18; maybe TRBD1 (6 bases). The CDR3 is made up of 14 amino acids. V was shortened by 1 base and J by 1 base, with 8 bases between the two germline ends. Germline CDR1 reads KGHSH; CDR2 reads LQKENI. The CDR3 protein is CASSPHRESYEQYF. CDR3 coding DNA: TGTGCCAGCTCACCACACAGGGAGTCCTACGAGCAGTACTTC.

This clone was counted only a few times. The chain carries TRBV4-3 and TRBJ2-7; tentatively, D is TRBD1 (5 bases). V lost 0 bases, J lost 1 base, and 13 bases lay in between. The CDR3 runs 16 residues. CDR1 and CDR2 (germline): LGHNA, YSLEER. The CDR3 coding sequence is TGCGCCAGCAGCCAAGATTTGAGGACAACTTCCTACGAGCAGTACTTC. Protein sequence: CASSQDLRTTSYEQYF.

The V and J genes are TRBV9 and TRBJ2-3; no clear D gene. Per the germline V gene, CDR1 is SGDLS and CDR2 is YYNGEE. The CDR3 extends over 13 amino acids. Trimming took 4 bases from V and 6 from J, leaving 12 bases between them. The CDR3 nucleotides read TGTGCCAGCAGCCCCGAGCCGCGGGATACGCAGTATTTT. It translates to CASSPEPRDTQYF.

This clone showed up just once. This sequence joins TRBV29-1 and TRBJ1-1; D call uncertain. From germline, CDR1 is SQVTM and CDR2 ANQGSEA. The germline V and J ends were trimmed by 4 bases and 3 bases, with 12 bases remaining between them. The CDR3 extends over 13 amino acids. The CDR3 is CSVARLLDTEAFF. The CDR3 DNA reads TGCAGCGTTGCCCGACTACTCGACACTGAAGCTTTCTTT.

This clone was observed a single time. The V and J genes are TRBV5-1 and TRBJ2-7; weak D call: TRBD2 (7 bases). Deletions cut 3 bases from V and 6 bases from J, with 25 bases between. Germline CDR1 SGHRS, CDR2 YFSETQ. This CDR3 is 17 amino acids long. CDR3 nucleotides: TGCGCCAGCAGCTCTATTACGGGGGGCCGGAGCCTCTCCGAGCAGTACTTC. Translating gives CASSSITGGRSLSEQYF.

CDR3 protein: CASSFGREETQYF. CDR3 coding DNA: TGCGCCAGCAGCTTCGGCAGGGAAGAGACCCAGTACTTC. The chain links TRBV5-1 to TRBJ2-5; D may be TRBD1 (5 bases). The length of the CDR3 is 13 residues. Germline CDR1 and CDR2: SGHRS and YFSETQ. V was trimmed by 2 bases and J by 3 bases, leaving 8 bases between them.

This chain uses TRBV15 with TRBJ1-5, with a weak D call TRBD1 (6 bases). Trimming took off 6 bases at V and 7 bases at J, with 16 bases between the two ends. Germline values: CDR1 LNHNV, CDR2 YYDKDF (reference sequence). CDR3 length equals 14 residues. The CDR3 nucleotides read TGTGCCACCAGTCAGGGGCGAAATCCGCAGCCCCAGCATTTT. Encoded protein: CATSQGRNPQPQHF.

J is TRBJ2-5 and V is TRBV7-2; 12 bases fit TRBD2. There are 16 residues in the CDR3. Germline assignment: CDR1 SGHTA and CDR2 FQGNSA. After removal of 4 bases from V and 4 bases from J, the junction contained 7 bases not matched to a gene. The CDR3 loop reads CASSYLGLAGLETQYF. The CDR3 DNA reads TGTGCCAGCAGCTACCTAGGACTAGCGGGGTTAGAGACCCAGTACTTC.

In this sample, this clone turned up once. The chain joins TRBV30 to TRBJ2-1; TRBD1 might be the D (5 bases). Germline CDR1 reads GTSNPN; CDR2 reads SVGIG (reference sequence). This CDR3 has 16 residues. The V end was cut by 4 bases, the J end by 2 bases, with 18 bases between. This CDR3 reads CAWNEGSGPTYNEQFF. The CDR3 DNA reads TGTGCCTGGAACGAAGGTTCAGGGCCAACCTACAATGAGCAGTTCTTC.

The V call is TRBV11-2, the J call TRBJ2-2; 11 bases line up with TRBD1. Per the germline V gene, CDR1 is SGHAT and CDR2 is FQNNGV. This CDR3 is 17 amino acids long. V was clipped by 5 bases and J by 6 bases; unmatched bases: 11. The CDR3 DNA reads as TGTGCCAGCAGCGCGGAACCGGGACAGGGGGTTTCCGGGGAGCTGTTTTTT. This sequence encodes CASSAEPGQGVSGELFF. Full variable domain (rest looked up from reference TRBV11-2 and TRBJ2-2): EAGVAQSPRYKIIEKRQSVAFWCNPISGHATLYWYQQILGQGPKLLIQFQNNGVVDDSQLPKDRFSAERLKGVDSTLKIQPAKLEDSAVYLCASSAEPGQGVSGELFFGEGSRLTVL.